The present TCR beta chain was sequenced within a study of cytomegalovirus exposure and HLA in healthy donors. Findings and limits, study-wide: For most subjects, TCR beta sequences were reported to predict HLA-A and HLA-B alleles with accuracy. A later analysis linked a missense variant in DCLRE1C to the trimming of TCR beta V and J genes.

About this clone: The target antigen is unknown.

The PCR ran on 60 Vbeta and 13 Jbeta primers. Measured with immunoSEQ multiplex PCR; TCRdb has only the in-frame clones, and not every one. The sample lists 220,000 or so clones, 65% to 85% occurring once. CDR1 LGHNT and CDR2 FRNRAP come from the germline V gene. This CDR3 spans 17 amino acids. With 4 bases removed from V and 2 bases from J, the gap between germline ends came to 18 bases. This TCR derives from a man aged 50 to 60 in good health and CMV-seronegative. The sample was PBMCs. V and J are TRBV12-5 and TRBJ2-1, with a weak D call TRBD1 (6 bases). The CDR3 coding sequence is TGTGCTAGTGGTTCACAATCCGGGACAACCACCTACAATGAGCAGTTCTTC. It translates to CASGSQSGTTTYNEQFF.